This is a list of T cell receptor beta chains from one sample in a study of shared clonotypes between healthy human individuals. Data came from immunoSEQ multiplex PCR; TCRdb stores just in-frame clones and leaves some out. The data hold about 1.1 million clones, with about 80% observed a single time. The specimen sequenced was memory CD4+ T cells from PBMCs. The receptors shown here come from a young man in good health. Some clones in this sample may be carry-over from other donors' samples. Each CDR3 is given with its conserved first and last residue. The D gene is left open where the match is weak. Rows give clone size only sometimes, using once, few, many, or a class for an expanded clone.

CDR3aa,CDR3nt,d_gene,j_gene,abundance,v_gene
CASSPRAHYQETQYF,TGTGCCAGCAGCCCGAGGGCCCACTACCAAGAGACCCAGTACTTC,.,TRBJ2-5,once,TRBV7-8
CASSSVTSTTEQFF,TGTGCCAGCAGCTCCGTGACTAGCACAACTGAGCAGTTCTTC,TRBD2,TRBJ2-1,.,TRBV7-2
CASSLPPGREQYF,TGTGCCAGCAGTCTCCCCCCGGGCCGGGAGCAGTACTTC,.,TRBJ2-7,.,TRBV28
CASSRGLGSDTQYF,TGTGCCAGCAGCCGTGGACTAGGGTCAGATACGCAGTATTTT,TRBD2,TRBJ2-3,.,TRBV11-3
CASSFSGLEGEQYF,TGCGCCAGCAGCTTCTCCGGACTGGAGGGCGAGCAGTACTTC,.,TRBJ2-7,.,TRBV5-1
CSANGAQGYTF,TGCAGTGCCAATGGGGCGCAAGGCTACACCTTC,.,TRBJ1-2,.,TRBV20-1
CASSYSRDTISYEQYF,TGTGCCAGCAGTTACAGTAGGGACACAATCTCCTACGAGCAGTACTTC,.,TRBJ2-7,.,TRBV6-5
CASSLGGQGSYNEQFF,TGTGCCAGCAGCTTAGGGGGACAGGGCTCCTACAATGAGCAGTTCTTC,TRBD1,TRBJ2-1,few,TRBV7-7
CASTDGGAGAGELFF,TGCGCCAGCACCGACGGCGGGGCAGGCGCCGGGGAGCTGTTTTTT,.,TRBJ2-2,.,TRBV4-1
CASSLGGVGGETQYF,TGCGCCAGCAGCTTGGGGGGCGTAGGTGGAGAGACCCAGTACTTC,.,TRBJ2-5,.,TRBV5-1
CASSFLDRSNYGYTF,TGTGCCAGCAGTTTTCTTGACAGGTCTAACTATGGCTACACCTTC,.,TRBJ1-2,.,TRBV28
CASSRTGFGNQPQHF,TGTGCCAGCAGTCGAACAGGGTTTGGCAATCAGCCCCAGCATTTT,.,TRBJ1-5,.,TRBV28
CASSRQGAGETQYF,TGCGCCAGCAGTCGACAGGGGGCTGGAGAGACCCAGTACTTC,TRBD1,TRBJ2-5,.,TRBV4-1
CASSPAGGGETQYF,TGTGCCAGCAGCCCCGCTGGGGGAGGAGAGACCCAGTACTTC,.,TRBJ2-5,.,TRBV7-2
CASSKKRLTVLTDTQYF,TGTGCCAGCAGCAAAAAACGGTTAACAGTTCTTACAGATACGCAGTATTTT,.,TRBJ2-3,.,TRBV5-4
CASSIAAKNTEAFF,TGTGCCAGTAGTATAGCGGCCAAGAACACTGAAGCTTTCTTT,.,TRBJ1-1,few,TRBV19
CASSPDVTKASETQYF,TGTGCCAGCAGCCCTGACGTAACCAAGGCCTCGGAGACCCAGTACTTC,.,TRBJ2-5,.,TRBV5-5
CASSLSGLAGGLLQETQYF,TGTGCCAGCAGCTTATCAGGGCTAGCGGGGGGTCTGCTCCAAGAGACCCAGTACTTC,TRBD2,TRBJ2-5,.,TRBV11-2
CATSRDNRVNTGELFF,TGTGCCACCAGCAGAGATAACAGGGTAAACACCGGGGAGCTGTTTTTT,.,TRBJ2-2,.,TRBV15
CASSLSQGADYEQYF,TGTGCCAGCAGCTTAAGTCAAGGGGCTGACTACGAGCAGTACTTC,.,TRBJ2-7,.,TRBV7-3
CASSYRKDREDQPQHF,TGTGCCAGCAGTTACCGGAAGGACAGGGAGGATCAGCCCCAGCATTTT,TRBD1,TRBJ1-5,.,TRBV6-6
CASSDSVRGYTF,TGTGCCAGCAGTGACAGCGTTCGCGGCTACACCTTC,.,TRBJ1-2,.,TRBV6-1
CASSLANHPSEQYF,TGTGCCAGCAGCTTAGCGAATCACCCCTCGGAGCAGTACTTC,.,TRBJ2-7,.,TRBV7-2
CASRQASSGANVLTF,TGTGCCAGTAGGCAGGCTTCCTCTGGGGCCAACGTCCTGACTTTC,.,TRBJ2-6,few,TRBV19
CATSRVGSSYNEQFF,TGTGCCACCAGCAGAGTCGGGAGCTCCTACAATGAGCAGTTCTTC,.,TRBJ2-1,.,TRBV15
CASSSDLGAEAFF,TGTGCCAGCAGCTCCGACCTGGGCGCTGAAGCTTTCTTT,.,TRBJ1-1,.,TRBV7-7
CASFDSRDSSYNEQFF,TGTGCCAGCTTCGACTCCCGGGACAGCTCCTACAATGAGCAGTTCTTC,TRBD1,TRBJ2-1,.,TRBV19
CASSPRRTEAFF,TGTGCCAGCTCACCAAGGAGGACTGAAGCTTTCTTT,.,TRBJ1-1,once,TRBV18
CASSWGEKLFF,TGTGCCAGCAGCTGGGGTGAAAAACTGTTTTTT,.,TRBJ1-4,.,TRBV5-6
CASSLGAGKAKNIQYF,TGTGCCAGCAGCTTAGGAGCCGGGAAGGCCAAAAACATTCAGTACTTC,.,TRBJ2-4,.,TRBV11-2
CASSQARTGSGNTIYF,TGCGCCAGCAGCCAAGCTAGGACCGGCTCTGGAAACACCATATATTTT,.,TRBJ1-3,.,TRBV4-3
CASSRGTAEQYF,TGTGCCAGCAGCCGTGGGACAGCCGAGCAGTACTTC,TRBD1,TRBJ2-7,.,TRBV5-6
CATRGSAKNIQYF,TGTGCCACCCGGGGGTCAGCCAAAAACATTCAGTACTTC,.,TRBJ2-4,.,TRBV28
CASSARTGSDTQYF,TGTGCCAGCAGCGCCCGGACAGGGTCAGATACGCAGTATTTT,TRBD1,TRBJ2-3,.,TRBV7-3
CASSLVKGGSNGYTF,TGTGCCAGCAGTTTAGTTAAAGGGGGCAGTAATGGCTACACCTTC,TRBD1,TRBJ1-2,.,TRBV28
CASSLASVLQETQYF,TGTGCCAGCAGCTTAGCTAGCGTACTCCAAGAGACCCAGTACTTC,.,TRBJ2-5,.,TRBV7-8
CASGLGLAGDDEQFF,TGTGCTAGTGGTTTGGGACTAGCGGGAGACGATGAGCAGTTCTTC,TRBD2,TRBJ2-1,.,TRBV12-5
CASSQVDVGTQYF,TGCGCCAGCAGCCAAGTGGATGTTGGGACCCAGTACTTC,.,TRBJ2-5,.,TRBV4-1
CASSSDRASSGNTIYF,TGTGCCAGCAGTTCCGACAGGGCCTCCTCTGGAAACACCATATATTTT,TRBD1,TRBJ1-3,.,TRBV6-5
CASSPGPMGNQPQHF,TGTGCCAGCAGCCCTGGGCCTATGGGCAACCAGCCCCAGCATTTT,.,TRBJ1-5,few,TRBV5-5
CAISRGGTEKLFF,TGTGCCATCAGCAGGGGAGGGACCGAAAAACTGTTTTTT,.,TRBJ1-4,.,TRBV10-3
CASTLAGGAGYNEQFF,TGCGCCAGCACCCTCGCAGGGGGGGCAGGATACAATGAGCAGTTCTTC,.,TRBJ2-1,.,TRBV5-1
CASSRQGRAYEQHF,TGTGCCAGCAGTCGACAGGGGAGGGCCTACGAGCAGCACTTC,.,TRBJ2-7,.,TRBV6-5
CASSYLRDRTLF,TGTGCCAGCAGCTACCTCCGGGACAGGACTCTGTTC,TRBD1,TRBJ2-7,.,TRBV2
CASTAYGSNYGYTF,TGTGCCAGCACCGCCTATGGTTCTAACTATGGCTACACCTTC,.,TRBJ1-2,.,TRBV5-4
CASSRRDGSYEQYF,TGCGCCAGCAGCCGACGGGACGGCTCCTACGAGCAGTACTTC,.,TRBJ2-7,.,TRBV5-1
CASSYSGNRDYEQYF,TGTGCCAGCAGTTACTCAGGGAATAGAGACTACGAGCAGTACTTC,.,TRBJ2-7,.,TRBV28
CASSPSGGTEAFF,TGTGCCAGCAGCCCCTCCGGGGGCACTGAAGCTTTCTTT,.,TRBJ1-1,.,TRBV28
CATSRDVNYGYTF,TGTGCCACCAGCAGAGATGTTAACTATGGCTACACCTTC,.,TRBJ1-2,.,TRBV15
CASGWEGLTGQTYNEQFF,TGTGCTAGTGGTTGGGAGGGGTTGACAGGGCAGACCTACAATGAGCAGTTCTTC,.,TRBJ2-1,.,TRBV12-5
CASSLLGAMEPQHF,TGTGCCAGCAGTTTATTGGGAGCGATGGAGCCCCAGCATTTT,.,TRBJ1-5,.,TRBV28
CASREGYIQYF,TGTGCCAGCAGAGAGGGATACATTCAGTACTTC,.,TRBJ2-4,once,TRBV6-6
CASSLGGRTEAFF,TGTGCCAGCAGCTTGGGGGGACGGACTGAAGCTTTCTTT,.,TRBJ1-1,.,TRBV11-2
CASSYGTVSNQPQHF,TGTGCCAGCAGCTACGGGACAGTTAGCAATCAGCCCCAGCATTTT,TRBD1,TRBJ1-5,.,TRBV2
CASSLFGRVAGGPVYEQYF,TGTGCCAGCAGTTTATTCGGCAGGGTAGCGGGAGGGCCGGTGTACGAGCAGTACTTC,TRBD2,TRBJ2-7,.,TRBV27